This T cell receptor beta chain emerged from a study of blood T cells in healthy people across ages. Deletions cut 5 bases from V and 4 bases from J, with 25 bases between. CDR1 is SGHTA, CDR2 FQGNSA, per germline. The CDR3 contains 18 residues. Using a J-beta primer mix together with a sample-barcoded 5' primer, a second PCR was run for roughly 7 to 11 cycles. Via MiXCR, TCRdb re-called the 5' RACE reads, giving one row per CDR3 protein. Here the sample spans around 2 million distinct CDR3 sequences, 30% to 40% being singletons. The chain couples TRBV7-2 to TRBJ2-3; a possible D gene is TRBD2 (6 bases). Material: blood. This clonotype was obtained from a human donor in good health. The CDR3 DNA reads TGTGCCAGCAGCCCCGGGGGAGGCACAGGCCGGCGCGCAGATACGCAGTATTTT. Translating it yields CASSPGGGTGRRADTQYF.